Presented here are 5 T cell receptor beta chains from one specimen sequenced in a study of long-term antiretroviral therapy in people with HIV. Survey-level immunoSEQ v3.0 assays were run. TCRdb's table, derived via immunoSEQ multiplex PCR, lists solely in-frame clones and lacks some. In the table there are 25,000 or so clones, roughly 80% of which are singletons. The sample in question was unsorted PBMCs, obtained 0.8 years before starting antiretroviral therapy. The receptors derive from a man aged 18 to 29 with HIV.

The rearrangement links TRBV27 to TRBJ2-7; 7 bases line up with TRBD2. Per germline, CDR1 MNHEY and CDR2 SMNVEV (reference sequence). This CDR3 spans 15 amino acids. V shed 5 bases and J 4 bases; nucleotides not matched to a gene: 11. The CDR3 here is CASSLSQGGLYEQYF. CDR3 bases: TGTGCCAGCAGTCTAAGCCAGGGAGGGCTATACGAGCAGTACTTC.

The V call is TRBV18, the J call TRBJ2-7; 9 bases line up with TRBD2. The J segment lost 2 bases and the V segment lost 4 bases, leaving 6 bases of the junction unmatched. CDR1 is KGHSH, CDR2 LQKENI, per germline. The CDR3 length is 15 residues. The CDR3 region is CASSLRLAEAYEQYF. The CDR3 nucleotides are TGTGCCAGCTCACTGCGACTAGCGGAAGCCTACGAGCAGTACTTC. The full variable domain, its missing parts supplied by reference TRBV18 and TRBJ2-7, is NAGVMQNPRHLVRRRGQEARLRCSPMKGHSHVYWYRQLPEEGLKFMVYLQKENIIDESGMPKERFSAEFPKEGPSILRIQQVVRGDSAAYFCASSLRLAEAYEQYFGPGTRLTVT.

The rearrangement joins TRBV4-3 to TRBJ2-1; 9 bases align to TRBD2. Germline lookup yields CDR1 LGHNA and CDR2 YSLEER. The CDR3 sequence is 15 residues long. V shed 3 bases and J 7 bases; nucleotides not matched to a gene: 7. The CDR3 reads CASSHGLAGVNEQFF. CDR3 DNA sequence: TGCGCCAGCAGCCACGGCTTAGCGGGAGTGAATGAGCAGTTCTTC.

The V and J genes are TRBV5-1 and TRBJ1-1; TRBD1 agrees at 11 bases. V shed 4 bases, J shed 5 bases, and the junction held 4 bases outside the gene matches. The CDR3 is made up of 14 amino acids. Germline values: CDR1 SGHRS, CDR2 YFSETQ. As DNA, the CDR3 is TGCGCCAGCAGCGTGGGACAGGGGGGTACTGAAGCTTTCTTT. Its translation: CASSVGQGGTEAFF.

The V call is TRBV29-1, the J call TRBJ2-1, with TRBD1 identical over 10 bases. The CDR3 is made up of 14 amino acids. Trimming at V came to 3 bases and at J to 5 bases, leaving 4 bases not matched to a gene. The germline CDR1 and CDR2 sequences are SQVTM and ANQGSEA. For the CDR3, the DNA is TGCAGCGTTGACAAGGGACAGGGGAACAATGAGCAGTTCTTC. As protein: CSVDKGQGNNEQFF.